Presented here are 21 T cell receptor beta chains from one specimen sequenced in a study of shared clonotypes between healthy human individuals. Libraries were prepared by immunoSEQ multiplex PCR; TCRdb keeps only in-frame clonotypes and omits some of them. The repertoire has just over 2,000,000 clones, 85% to 95% of them found once; the top ten carry 0.1% to 0.15%. Sequenced: naive CD4+ T cells sorted from blood. Documented subset: CD45RA+ positively selected. The origin of the receptors is a man younger than 35 in good health.

The rearrangement joins TRBV11-3 to TRBJ2-1; 7 bases agree with TRBD2. This CDR3 contains 16 residues. Looked up from germline, CDR1 is SGHNT and CDR2 is YENEEA. V trimming: 5 bases; J trimming: 5 bases; junction bases outside the gene matches: 12. The CDR3 protein is CASSPSFGGLHNEQFF. CDR3 DNA sequence: TGTGCCAGCAGCCCCTCCTTCGGGGGGTTACACAATGAGCAGTTCTTC.

The V and J genes are TRBV28 and TRBJ2-4; D not resolved. In germline, CDR1 is MDHEN, CDR2 SYDVKM. V lost 4 bases, J lost 0 bases, and 13 bases lay in between. The CDR3 extends over 16 amino acids. CDR3 protein: CASSSYSLLAKNIQYF. The CDR3 region has the DNA TGTGCCAGCAGTTCGTACAGTCTGCTAGCCAAAAACATTCAGTACTTC.

This rearrangement joins TRBV7-9 to TRBJ1-3, with a possible D match to TRBD1 (6 bases). Trimming left V 5 bases short and J 2 bases short, with 16 bases between. The length of the CDR3 is 16 residues. The germline V gene has CDR1 SEHNR and CDR2 FQNEAQ (reference sequence). The CDR3 bases are TGTGCCAGCAGCACCCACAGGGAGGGAACTGGAAACACCATATATTTT. Protein sequence: CASSTHREGTGNTIYF.

The chain carries TRBV28 and TRBJ1-5; the D gene is possibly TRBD1 (5 bases). V was trimmed by 11 bases and J by 6 bases, leaving 14 bases between them. The CDR3 contains 12 residues. Germline-derived CDR1 and CDR2 are MDHEN and SYDVKM. The CDR3 nucleotides are TGTGCCGTCGGGGACCTCTCTCAGCCCCAGCATTTT. Its translation: CAVGDLSQPQHF.

CDR3 in amino acids: CASSRGGKISYEQYF. The CDR3 DNA reads as TGTGCCAGTAGTCGGGGGGGCAAAATTTCCTACGAGCAGTACTTC. The chain recombines TRBV19 with TRBJ2-7, with TRBD2 identical over 8 bases. The CDR3 runs 15 residues. Losses at the gene ends were 5 bases for V and 1 base for J; bases not matched to a gene: 7. CDR1 is LNHDA, CDR2 SQIVND, per germline (reference sequence).

V is TRBV11-2 and J is TRBJ1-3, with D unresolved. In germline, CDR1 is SGHAT, CDR2 FQNNGV. Trimming shortened V by 3 bases and J by 0 bases, and 12 bases separated the two germline ends. CDR3 size: 16 residues. The CDR3 sequence: CASSFGGSNSGNTIYF. DNA of the CDR3: TGTGCCAGCAGCTTCGGAGGGTCAAACTCTGGAAACACCATATATTTT.

The chain combines TRBV7-3 with TRBJ2-7, with a tentative D call TRBD2 (6 bases). Trimming pared 3 bases from V and 4 bases from J, leaving 16 bases between. The V gene's germline CDR1 is SGHTA and CDR2 FQGTGA. The CDR3 consists of 15 residues. The CDR3 DNA is TGTGCCAGCAGCTTTCAAGCGGGCCCGGCTTACGAGCAGTACTTC. Amino acid sequence: CASSFQAGPAYEQYF.

CDR3 DNA: TGTGCCAGCAGCTTAAGGGGCAGGGAGGGAACCTACGAGCAGTACTTC. Its translation is CASSLRGREGTYEQYF. The J gene is TRBJ2-7, the V gene TRBV7-6, with 7 bases aligning to TRBD2. Looked up from germline, CDR1 is SGHVS and CDR2 is FNYEAQ. The CDR3 sequence is 16 residues long. The V and J ends lost 2 bases and 2 bases, in that order; junction bases with no gene match: 9.

V gene TRBV5-4 combines with J gene TRBJ2-3, with TRBD1 matching 7 bases. Germline CDR1 and CDR2: SGHNT and YYREEE (reference sequence). V dropped 1 base and J dropped 8; count of bases not matched to a gene: 13. This CDR3 has 16 residues. This CDR3 reads CASSLFSGGARVTQYF. In DNA, the CDR3 is TGTGCCAGCAGCTTGTTTTCAGGGGGAGCCAGGGTTACGCAGTATTTT.

V and J are TRBV5-1 and TRBJ2-5; 10 nucleotides line up with TRBD2. This CDR3 comprises 17 residues. Unmatched junction bases numbered 15, after V lost 3 bases and J lost 7 bases. CDR1 and CDR2 (germline): SGHRS, YFSETQ. The DNA for the CDR3 is TGCGCCAGCAGCTCGAGCCTTAGCGGGGGGCCGAAGGGGACCCAGTACTTC. The encoded protein is CASSSSLSGGPKGTQYF.

The V call is TRBV6-6, the J call TRBJ1-5; 7 nucleotides match TRBD1. The V gene's germline CDR1 is MNHNY and CDR2 SVGAGI (reference sequence). V lost 8 bases, J lost 7 bases, and 14 bases stayed unmatched. The CDR3 spans 15 residues. DNA of the CDR3: TGTGCCAGCTGGCTAGACAGGGTCGGAGAACAGCCCCAGCATTTT. This sequence encodes CASWLDRVGEQPQHF.

This clone was recorded only once. The genes are TRBV29-1 and TRBJ1-1; unclear D gene. Germline V CDR1 and CDR2: SQVTM, ANQGSEA. This CDR3 is 13 amino acids long. The V gene lost 4 bases and the J gene lost 1 base, with 10 bases spanning the gap. In nucleotides, the CDR3 is TGCAGCGTTGCGAGGAAGTCGAACACTGAAGCTTTCTTT. This codes for CSVARKSNTEAFF.

V gene TRBV18 combines with J gene TRBJ2-3, with unresolved D. The V end lost 3 bases, the J end lost 1 base, and 14 bases lay between the germline ends. CDR1 and CDR2 (germline): KGHSH, LQKENI. The CDR3 contains 16 residues. This chain's CDR3 is CASSPRMGLGTDTQYF. The CDR3 nucleotides read TGTGCCAGCTCACCCAGGATGGGCTTAGGCACAGATACGCAGTATTTT. The whole variable domain, filled in from reference TRBV18 and TRBJ2-3, reads NAGVMQNPRHLVRRRGQEARLRCSPMKGHSHVYWYRQLPEEGLKFMVYLQKENIIDESGMPKERFSAEFPKEGPSILRIQQVVRGDSAAYFCASSPRMGLGTDTQYFGPGTRLTVL.

With regard to this clone: The same CDR3 is also encoded by other DNA sequences in this sample. The genes are TRBV5-1 and TRBJ1-5; D not resolved. The CDR3 consists of 15 residues. V dropped 0 bases and J dropped 0 bases, with 7 bases sitting between them. Looked up from germline, CDR1 is SGHRS and CDR2 is YFSETQ. In DNA form, the CDR3 reads TGCGCCAGCAGCTTGGATGGGAGTAGCAATCAGCCCCAGCATTTT. Translated, it gives CASSLDGSSNQPQHF.

This clone showed up just a few times. The chain combines TRBV30 with TRBJ2-7; possible D gene TRBD2, 7 bases. CDR3 size: 15 residues. In germline, CDR1 is GTSNPN, CDR2 SVGIG (reference sequence). Trimming shortened V by 1 base and J by 3 bases, and 16 bases separated the two germline ends. The CDR3 reads CAWSAGASGLYEQYF. The CDR3 DNA follows: TGTGCCTGGAGTGCGGGGGCTAGCGGACTCTACGAGCAGTACTTC.

The chain links TRBV11-3 to TRBJ1-6; D may be TRBD1 (5 bases). Germline V gene lookup returns CDR1 SGHNT and CDR2 YENEEA. CDR3 size: 13 residues. V dropped 4 bases and J dropped 6 bases, with 7 bases sitting between them. The CDR3 nucleotides are TGTGCCAGCAGCTCGACAGTTAATTCACCCCTCCACTTT. It encodes CASSSTVNSPLHF.

This chain links TRBV28 with TRBJ1-1; 10 positions agree with TRBD1. The germline CDR1 and CDR2 sequences are MDHEN and SYDVKM. After removal of 2 bases from V and 4 bases from J, the junction contained 7 bases not matched to a gene. This CDR3 is 16 amino acids long. Written as DNA, the CDR3 is TGTGCCAGCAGTTTAGGGGCAGGGACAGGGGCCACTGAAGCTTTCTTT. As protein: CASSLGAGTGATEAFF.

This rearrangement joins TRBV29-1 to TRBJ1-2; D unclear. The V gene's germline CDR1 is SQVTM and CDR2 ANQGSEA. CDR3 size: 14 residues. The V and J ends lost 4 bases and 5 bases respectively, with 17 bases between them. The CDR3 DNA reads TGCAGCGTTGCGGGTAGGGAATTTAAGTATGGCTACACCTTC. Amino acid sequence: CSVAGREFKYGYTF.

The rearrangement joins TRBV5-4 to TRBJ2-5; D is perhaps TRBD2 (5 bases). The germline V and J ends were trimmed by 0 bases and 7 bases, with 10 bases remaining between them. The germline CDR1 and CDR2 sequences are SGHNT and YYREEE (reference sequence). There are 13 residues in the CDR3. CDR3 DNA: TGTGCCAGCAGCTTGGGTACCCGGGGGACCCAGTACTTC. Amino acid sequence: CASSLGTRGTQYF.

Only a few counts were recorded for this clone. The chain has TRBV10-1 and TRBJ2-1; 11 bases map to TRBD2. Germline values: CDR1 WNHNN, CDR2 SYGVQD (reference sequence). This CDR3 region has 17 residues. J lost 8 bases, V lost 6 bases, and 15 bases had no gene match. CDR3 in DNA: TGCGCCAGCAGCGGTATGGGAATAGCGGGAGGGCCTGATGAGCAGTTCTTC. This encodes CASSGMGIAGGPDEQFF.

This chain links TRBV30 with TRBJ1-2, with D uncertain. The V end lost 0 bases, the J end lost 11 bases, and 13 bases lay between the germline ends. Germline V gene sequence: CDR1 GTSNPN, CDR2 SVGIG (reference sequence). The CDR3 covers 12 residues. CDR3 DNA: TGTGCCTGGAGTGTATCCAGCGGAACTTACACCTTC. This translates into CAWSVSSGTYTF.